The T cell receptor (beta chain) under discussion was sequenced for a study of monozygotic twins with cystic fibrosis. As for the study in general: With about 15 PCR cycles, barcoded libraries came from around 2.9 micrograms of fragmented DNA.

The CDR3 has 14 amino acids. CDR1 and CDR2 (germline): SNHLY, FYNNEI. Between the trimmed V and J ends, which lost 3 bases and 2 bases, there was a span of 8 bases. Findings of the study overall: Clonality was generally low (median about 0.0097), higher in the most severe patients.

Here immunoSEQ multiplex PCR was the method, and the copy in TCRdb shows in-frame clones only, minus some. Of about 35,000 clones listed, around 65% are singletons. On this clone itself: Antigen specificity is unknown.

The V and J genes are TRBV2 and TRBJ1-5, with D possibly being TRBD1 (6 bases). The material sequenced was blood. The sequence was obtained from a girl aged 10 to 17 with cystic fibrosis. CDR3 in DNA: TGTGCCAGCAGTGAGGCAGGGGGCAATCAGCCCCAGCATTTT. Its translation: CASSEAGGNQPQHF.